The 11 T cell receptor beta chains reported below all come from one sample, sequenced in a study of PD-1 blockade in classical Hodgkin lymphoma. Profiled with immunoSEQ multiplex PCR; TCRdb holds only in-frame clones, not every one. Of some 20,000 clones listed, about nine tenths are singletons. Autologous stem cell transplantation was followed by relapse in every patient, and brentuximab vedotin exposure varied. Sequencing used peripheral blood mononuclear cells (PBMCs), obtained before the second cycle of nivolumab. These TCRs come from a human donor with classical Hodgkin lymphoma.

The chain couples TRBV6-1 to TRBJ1-4; no definite D call. CDR1 MNHNS and CDR2 SASEGT come from the germline V gene. The CDR3 totals 15 residues. V dropped 1 base and J dropped 3 bases, with 9 bases sitting between them. This CDR3 is CASSEVPTANEKLFF. For the CDR3, the DNA is TGTGCCAGCAGTGAAGTACCTACGGCTAATGAAAAACTGTTTTTT.

This chain connects TRBV28 to TRBJ2-1, with a tentative D call TRBD1 (6 bases). Germline CDR1 reads MDHEN; CDR2 reads SYDVKM. The length of the CDR3 is 16 residues. V lost 4 bases to trimming and J lost 3 bases, with 16 bases between them. In nucleotides, the CDR3 is TGTGCCAGCAGTTCTTCCAGGACAGTGATCTACAATGAGCAGTTCTTC. Translating gives CASSSSRTVIYNEQFF.

The gene calls are TRBV18 and TRBJ1-2; 7 bases are shared with TRBD1. The CDR3 has 16 residues. Germline V CDR1 and CDR2: KGHSH, LQKENI. Trimming at V came to 6 bases and at J to 4 bases, leaving 14 bases not matched to a gene. Here the CDR3 DNA reads TGTGCCAGCTCGACGGTCGTACAGGGGAAGGGCTATGGCTACACCTTC. Amino acid sequence: CASSTVVQGKGYGYTF.

V usage is TRBV4-1 and J usage is TRBJ2-7, with 7 bases lining up with TRBD2. The trim removed 3 bases at V and 0 bases at J, leaving 11 bases unmatched. The V gene's germline CDR1 is MGHRA and CDR2 YSYEKL. This CDR3 is built from 17 residues. CDR3 in amino acids: CASSQTISGVSSYEQYF. The CDR3 DNA is TGCGCCAGCAGCCAGACCATAAGCGGGGTAAGCTCCTACGAGCAGTACTTC.

This clone showed up just once. The chain employs TRBV5-4 and TRBJ2-1; perhaps TRBD2 as D (6 bases). The ends were cut back, 0 bases at V and 10 bases at J, with 8 bases in the middle. The CDR3 is 12 residues long. Per germline, CDR1 SGHNT and CDR2 YYREEE (reference sequence). CDR3 sequence reads: CASSLGTNEQFF. The CDR3 DNA reads as TGTGCCAGCAGCTTGGGGACTAACGAGCAGTTCTTC.

This clone has only a few counts. The rearrangement links TRBV4-3 to TRBJ2-3; 9 positions agree with TRBD2. Trimming took 1 base from V and 0 from J; bases not matched to a gene: 8. The CDR3 is 18 residues long. The V gene's germline CDR1 is LGHNA and CDR2 YSLEER. CDR3 amino acids: CASSQGWSSGESTDTQYF. The CDR3 bases are TGCGCCAGCAGCCAAGGATGGTCTAGCGGGGAAAGCACAGATACGCAGTATTTT.

The chain is built from TRBV4-2 and TRBJ1-1, with D possibly matching TRBD1 (6 bases). There are 14 residues in the CDR3. V lost 0 bases to trimming and J lost 4 bases, with 9 bases between them. Germline CDR1 reads LGHNA; CDR2 reads YNFKEQ. The CDR3 DNA follows: TGTGCCAGCAGCCAAGAAATAGGGGGCACTGAAGCTTTCTTT. This encodes CASSQEIGGTEAFF.

The V gene is TRBV11-2, the J gene TRBJ2-3; TRBD2 matches 9 bases. V lost 4 bases, J lost 0 bases, and 11 bases stayed unmatched. The germline V gene encodes CDR1 SGHAT and CDR2 FQNNGV. The CDR3 contains 18 residues. In DNA form, the CDR3 reads TGTGCCAGCAGCTCCGGAGACCCAGCGGGGGGAAGCACAGATACGCAGTATTTT. It translates to CASSSGDPAGGSTDTQYF.

This sequence joins TRBV6-4 and TRBJ1-2; TRBD1 aligns across 11 bases. Germline assignment: CDR1 MRHNA and CDR2 SNTAGT. This CDR3 region has 17 residues. V dropped 0 bases and J dropped 6; count of bases not matched to a gene: 9. CDR3 sequence: CASSDSGLGQGVHGYTF. Written as DNA, the CDR3 is TGTGCCAGCAGTGACTCAGGGTTGGGACAGGGGGTTCATGGCTACACCTTC.

The chain combines TRBV5-1 with TRBJ2-7; 8 nucleotides agree with TRBD1. There are 16 residues in the CDR3. V lost 4 bases and J lost 5; bases outside the gene matches: 14. Germline-derived CDR1 and CDR2 are SGHRS and YFSETQ. CDR3 protein: CASSAGQGERAHEQYF. The CDR3 nucleotides read TGCGCCAGCAGCGCCGGACAGGGCGAACGCGCACACGAGCAGTACTTC.

There are a few counts of this clone. This sequence joins TRBV7-9 and TRBJ2-2; possible D gene TRBD2, 6 bases. Trimming took off 5 bases at V and 3 bases at J, with 13 bases between the two ends. Germline lookup yields CDR1 SEHNR and CDR2 FQNEAQ (reference sequence). The CDR3 contains 15 residues. The CDR3 sequence: CASSLEGTHTGELFF. The CDR3 coding sequence is TGTGCCAGCAGCCTGGAAGGGACTCACACCGGGGAGCTGTTTTTT. The full variable domain, completed using reference TRBV7-9 and TRBJ2-2, is DTGVSQNPRHKITKRGQNVTFRCDPISEHNRLYWYRQTLGQGPEFLTYFQNEAQLEKSRLLSDRFSAERPKGSFSTLEIQRTEQGDSAMYLCASSLEGTHTGELFFGEGSRLTVL.